Detailed here is one T cell receptor (beta chain). This sample stems from a study of T cell responses to AZD1222 COVID-19 vaccine. The V and J ends lost 6 bases and 6 bases respectively, with 18 bases between them. The CDR3 extends over 15 amino acids. In germline, CDR1 is MNHEY, CDR2 SVGAGI. Data came from immunoSEQ multiplex PCR; TCRdb stores just in-frame clones and leaves some out. Among roughly 70,000 clones listed, just over 90% were seen once. The TCR comes from an adult who received the MenACWY meningococcal vaccine as a control. The sample here was peripheral blood, taken 28 days after the second dose of the MenACWY control vaccine. This chain connects TRBV6-5 to TRBJ1-5; a possible D gene is TRBD1 (5 bases). This chain's CDR3 is CASRRTGTDGQPQHF. CDR3 coding DNA: TGTGCCAGCAGAAGAACCGGGACGGACGGTCAGCCCCAGCATTTT.